The sequence of this T cell receptor (beta chain) was determined in a study of T cells after yellow fever vaccination. There are many counts of this clonotype. The study made its TCR cDNA through 5'RACE template switching. That step introduced a universal primer site along with UMIs. One entry per CDR3 protein results from TCRdb running MiXCR on the 5' RACE reads. The data show tens of thousands of distinct CDR3 sequences, roughly 6.9% seen once. The germline CDR1 and CDR2 sequences are DFQATT and SNEGSKA (reference sequence). There are 13 residues in the CDR3. V lost 0 bases and J lost 9, with 9 bases in between.

The TCR was taken from a man between 18 and 35 years old who received the YFV17D yellow fever vaccine. This sample comprised CD8+ T cells sorted from PBMCs, obtained more than 4 days after the first yellow fever vaccination. The chain uses TRBV20-1 and TRBJ1-6, with D uncertain. The CDR3 is CSARDLGGSPLHF. The CDR3 DNA follows: TGCAGTGCTAGAGATCTTGGTGGTTCACCCCTCCACTTT.